The present T cell receptor beta chain was sequenced within a study of cytomegalovirus exposure and HLA in healthy donors. Whole-study context: Out of about 410 genotyped donors, roughly 80% belonged to the Caucasian-associated ancestry cluster.

A remark on this clone: Its antigen is unknown.

This CDR3 spans 14 amino acids. From germline, CDR1 is LNHNV and CDR2 YYDKDF (reference sequence). Trimming took 0 bases from V and 11 from J, leaving 14 bases between them. Study-wide points: While the bulk of TCR sequences proved rare, some public TCRs turned up in many donors. Researchers had no immune exposure information except CMV serostatus available.

With 60 Vbeta and 13 Jbeta primers, the PCR was carried out. Measured with immunoSEQ multiplex PCR; TCRdb has only the in-frame clones, and not every one. The sample holds more than 150,000 clones, about 80% seen once. The receptor was isolated from a woman between 50 and 59 years old in good health and CMV-seropositive. The chain combines TRBV15 with TRBJ1-5; TRBD1 might be the D (6 bases). The sequencing input was PBMCs. CDR3 region: CATSRDKGGGSQHF. The CDR3 coding sequence is TGTGCCACCAGCAGAGATAAGGGGGGGGGATCCCAGCATTTT.